This T cell receptor (beta chain) was profiled in a study of T cells in Graves' hyperthyroidism and ophthalmopathy. Amplification targeted TCR beta CDR3 regions from RNA transcripts. First-round RT-PCR with HTBI primers amplified the TCR CDR3 region. TCRdb passed the multiplex PCR reads through MiXCR, listing each CDR3 protein once. This sample has about 600,000 distinct CDR3 sequences, with around 15% found just once. The CDR3 has 14 residues. CDR1 is DFQATT and CDR2 is SNEGSKA in the germline V gene (reference sequence). V was trimmed by 3 bases and J by 6 bases, leaving 18 bases between them. This clonotype came up many times.

This TCR was sampled from a middle-aged woman with Graves' ophthalmopathy. The V and J genes are TRBV20-1 and TRBJ2-7; weak D call: TRBD1 (5 bases). The source material was blood. CDR3 region: CSASGLPGQGEQYF. The DNA of the CDR3 is TGCAGTGCTAGCGGTCTTCCGGGCCAGGGCGAGCAGTACTTC.